This T cell receptor (beta chain) came from a study of blood T cell repertoires in COVID-19. In germline, CDR1 is KGHDR, CDR2 SFDVKD. The CDR3 length is 15 residues. The V and J ends lost 4 bases and 2 bases, in that order; junction bases with no gene match: 5. Per the study methods: Estimates of nucleated cell counts were drawn from the amplification of reference gene primers. Libraries were prepared by immunoSEQ multiplex PCR; TCRdb keeps only in-frame clonotypes and omits some of them. V and J calls and clone size come straight from that table; D and trimming were deduced from the DNA. Of more than 300,000 clones in the sample, under 90% were seen once. This clone was observed once.

The chain is built from TRBV24-1 and TRBJ2-3; TRBD2 aligns across 7 bases. Material: PBMCs or T cells enriched from blood (not recorded which). This sequence originates from a young man who had recovered from COVID-19. This CDR3 reads CATSESTSPTDTQYF. The CDR3 region has the DNA TGTGCCACCAGTGAGTCGACTAGCCCCACAGATACGCAGTATTTT.